Given below is one TCR beta chain in context. Its cognate antigen is unknown. The data were obtained in a study of cytomegalovirus exposure and HLA in healthy donors. Study context: Both the 120 validation repertoires and the 500 to 700 first-cohort repertoires used the same platform, as reported by a later analysis.

Trimming took off 5 bases at V and 8 bases at J, with 15 bases between the two ends. Germline V gene data show CDR1 as SEHNR and CDR2 as FQNEAQ (reference sequence). This CDR3 contains 13 residues. The method was immunoSEQ multiplex PCR; TCRdb's version includes in-frame clones alone and lacks a portion of them. Seen here are 110,000 or so clones, 70% to 90% observed once, and the top ten hold approximately 1.8%. Broader study findings: Among TCR beta chains, those listed as cytomegalovirus-associated numbered 164.

The TCR sequence derives from a man aged 18 to 35 in good health and CMV-seronegative. Material: PBMCs. V gene TRBV7-9 combines with J gene TRBJ1-2, with a tentative D call TRBD1 (5 bases). The CDR3 DNA is TGTGCCAGCAGCCCGGGGGTTATGTCGGGCTACACCTTC. It codes for CASSPGVMSGYTF.